Shown below are 11 T cell receptor beta chains from a single sample sequenced in a study of T cell changes during pregnancy in multiple sclerosis. Clones were sequenced by immunoSEQ multiplex PCR, and TCRdb holds only the in-frame ones, with some missing. The table has about 31,000 clones, around nine tenths seen once. Sequences were derived from CD8+ T cells from peripheral blood mononuclear cells, sampled in the second trimester of pregnancy. Source of these receptors: a female donor with multiple sclerosis, enrolled in a pregnancy study.

This clone has just one count. The chain carries TRBV7-6 and TRBJ2-1, with unresolved D. CDR3 size: 15 residues. Trimming removed 3 bases at V and 3 bases at J, with 12 bases between. Germline V gene lookup returns CDR1 SGHVS and CDR2 FNYEAQ. The CDR3 reads CASSFEASSYNEQFF. CDR3 DNA sequence: TGTGCCAGCAGCTTCGAGGCCTCTAGCTACAATGAGCAGTTCTTC.

This clone was detected a few times. The genes are TRBV5-5 and TRBJ1-1, with D maybe TRBD1 (6 bases). The length of the CDR3 is 12 residues. The V gene's germline CDR1 is SGHKS and CDR2 YYEKEE (reference sequence). V lost 5 bases, J lost 5 bases, and 10 bases lay in between. CDR3: CASSPGVTEAFF. As DNA, the CDR3 is TGTGCCAGCAGTCCAGGGGTGACTGAAGCTTTCTTT.

The chain links TRBV27 to TRBJ1-5, with 12 bases identical to TRBD1. The ends lost 1 base at V and 7 bases at J; junction bases unmatched: 5. This CDR3 is built from 16 residues. Germline assignment: CDR1 MNHEY and CDR2 SMNVEV (reference sequence). The CDR3 region has the DNA TGTGCCAGCAGTTTATATGGGACAGGGGGCGGACAGCCCCAGCATTTT. This codes for CASSLYGTGGGQPQHF.

Within the sample, this clone is medium-sized. The DNA for the CDR3 is TGCGCCAGCAGCCAAGAGGTTAGCGGGAGGAGGGGCAATGAGCAGTTCTTC. This encodes CASSQEVSGRRGNEQFF. This chain connects TRBV4-1 to TRBJ2-1, with 10 bases that match TRBD2. Trimming at V came to 0 bases and at J to 6 bases, leaving 8 bases not matched to a gene. Germline loops: CDR1 MGHRA, CDR2 YSYEKL. The CDR3 covers 17 residues.

J is TRBJ2-7 and V is TRBV28, with 9 bases identical to TRBD1. The CDR3 is 14 residues long. V lost 7 bases, J lost 3 bases, and 7 bases stayed unmatched. From germline, CDR1 is MDHEN and CDR2 SYDVKM. The CDR3 DNA reads TGTGCCAGCAATTTGGGACAGGGCTTCTACGAGCAGTACTTC. Translation gives CASNLGQGFYEQYF.

V gene TRBV28 combines with J gene TRBJ2-4, with 8 positions matching TRBD2. Unmatched junction bases numbered 4, after V lost 0 bases and J lost 0 bases. From germline, CDR1 is MDHEN and CDR2 SYDVKM. CDR3 length equals 17 residues. The chain's CDR3 is CASSLWSGGLAKNIQYF. The CDR3 DNA reads as TGTGCCAGCAGTTTATGGTCGGGAGGGCTAGCCAAAAACATTCAGTACTTC.

V usage is TRBV27 and J usage is TRBJ2-7, with D possibly being TRBD2 (5 bases). Per the germline V gene, CDR1 is MNHEY and CDR2 is SMNVEV (reference sequence). The CDR3 is made up of 14 amino acids. V was clipped by 4 bases and J by 2 bases, with 12 bases between them. The CDR3 sequence: CASSSPGETYEQYF. In DNA form, the CDR3 reads TGTGCCAGCAGTTCTCCCGGGGAGACCTACGAGCAGTACTTC.

V and J are TRBV28 and TRBJ2-7, with 9 bases that match TRBD2. With V trimmed by 4 bases and J by 7 bases, 8 bases remained unmatched. The germline V gene has CDR1 MDHEN and CDR2 SYDVKM. The CDR3 covers 14 residues. In DNA, the CDR3 is TGTGCCAGCAGTTATAGCGGGAGTCTCGGGGAGCAGTACTTC. It encodes CASSYSGSLGEQYF.

The chain combines TRBV4-1 with TRBJ2-1; a possible D gene is TRBD2 (6 bases). V was shortened by 0 bases and J by 6 bases, with 15 bases between the two germline ends. Germline V lookup: CDR1 MGHRA, CDR2 YSYEKL. The CDR3 loop spans 16 amino acids. CDR3: CASSQESGSSGNEQFF. The DNA of the CDR3 is TGCGCCAGCAGCCAAGAGTCCGGGAGTTCAGGCAATGAGCAGTTCTTC.

V usage is TRBV6-5 and J usage is TRBJ2-7; 9 bases match TRBD1. The CDR3 is 14 residues long. Trimming at V came to 6 bases and at J to 1 base, leaving 4 bases not matched to a gene. Germline CDR1 and CDR2: MNHEY and SVGAGI. CDR3 protein: CASSSGTGSYEQYF. Written as DNA, the CDR3 is TGTGCCAGCAGCTCCGGGACAGGGTCCTACGAGCAGTACTTC.

This chain links TRBV12-5 with TRBJ1-6; possibly TRBD1 for D (5 bases). The CDR3 is 15 amino acids. V shed 1 base and J shed 9 bases, with 13 bases lying between them. Germline CDR1 and CDR2: LGHNT and FRNRAP. As DNA, the CDR3 is TGTGCTAGTGGTTTGGCCGAGGTGGGGGGTTCACCCCTCCACTTT. It encodes CASGLAEVGGSPLHF.